This passage covers 19 T cell receptor beta chains from one sample sequenced in a study of T cell repertoires in cytomegalovirus infection. TCRdb passed the reads through MiXCR, listing each CDR3 protein once. The profile covers about 140,000 distinct CDR3 sequences, with 5.5% to 7% appearing a single time and roughly 18% taken by the ten largest. Sequencing was performed on PBMCs. Receptors were obtained from a human donor in good health (CMV status not recorded). Some clones in this sample may be carry-over from other donors' samples.

This clonotype was observed at least ten times. The chain is built from TRBV7-2 and TRBJ1-2; 8 bases agree with TRBD1. The CDR3 runs to 19 residues. Germline lookup yields CDR1 SGHTA and CDR2 FQGNSA. V was clipped by 2 bases and J by 7 bases; unmatched bases: 21. The CDR3 sequence: CASSLSPLGQGPIRPGYTF. CDR3 coding DNA: TGTGCCAGCAGCTTAAGCCCCCTTGGACAGGGCCCGATTCGCCCTGGCTACACCTTC.

This clonotype was counted many times. J is TRBJ2-2 and V is TRBV11-2, with TRBD2 matching over 9 bases. In germline, CDR1 is SGHAT, CDR2 FQNNGV. V lost 5 bases to trimming and J lost 1 base; unmatched junction nucleotides: 2. This CDR3 is built from 15 residues. This chain's CDR3 is CASSRLAVNTGELFF. CDR3 bases: TGTGCCAGCAGCCGACTAGCGGTGAACACCGGGGAGCTGTTTTTT.

This clonotype was seen a handful of times. The chain recombines TRBV2 with TRBJ1-1, with D perhaps TRBD1 (5 bases). This CDR3 region has 14 residues. V lost 6 bases, J lost 4 bases, and 15 bases lay in between. Germline V gene lookup returns CDR1 SNHLY and CDR2 FYNNEI. DNA of the CDR3: TGTGCCAGCAGGGAGACACATCAGGGCACTGAAGCTTTCTTT. Translation gives CASRETHQGTEAFF.

This clonotype was seen at least ten times. The chain employs TRBV7-2 and TRBJ1-5; D remains ambiguous. V was trimmed by 6 bases and J by 0 bases, leaving 6 bases between them. The CDR3 has 13 amino acids. In germline, CDR1 is SGHTA, CDR2 FQGNSA. The CDR3 is CASSLHSNQPQHF. Here the CDR3 DNA reads TGTGCCAGCAGTCTACATAGCAATCAGCCCCAGCATTTT.

At least ten counts were recorded for this clonotype. The chain couples TRBV19 to TRBJ1-1; D is unresolved. The CDR3 consists of 14 residues. Trimming took 6 bases from V and 0 from J, leaving 11 bases between them. Germline CDR1 reads LNHDA; CDR2 reads SQIVND (reference sequence). Here the CDR3 DNA reads TGTGCCAGTAGAATGGCACAACTGAACACTGAAGCTTTCTTT. Its translation is CASRMAQLNTEAFF.

This clonotype was recorded many times. The chain couples TRBV11-3 to TRBJ2-1; D might be TRBD1 (6 bases). Looked up from germline, CDR1 is SGHNT and CDR2 is YENEEA. This CDR3 contains 16 residues. Trimming took 1 base from V and 0 from J, leaving 10 bases between them. Here the CDR3 DNA reads TGTGCCAGCAGCTTAGGTGGACAGAGCTCCTACAATGAGCAGTTCTTC. Amino acids: CASSLGGQSSYNEQFF.

This clonotype was seen repeatedly, ten times or more. The chain employs TRBV27 and TRBJ2-3; 9 positions match TRBD2. CDR1 is MNHEY and CDR2 is SMNVEV in the germline V gene (reference sequence). The CDR3 length is 16 residues. Unmatched junction bases numbered 14, after V lost 5 bases and J lost 8 bases. DNA of the CDR3: TGTGCCAGCAGTCCATCCCGGCTAGCGGGAAAGAGTACGCAGTATTTT. Its translation is CASSPSRLAGKSTQYF.

This clonotype was seen ten or more times. V usage is TRBV7-6 and J usage is TRBJ2-7; either TRBD1 or TRBD2 may fit D (7 bases each). Trimming removed 2 bases from V and 3 bases from J, with 14 bases in between. Germline V lookup: CDR1 SGHVS, CDR2 FNYEAQ. The CDR3 has 15 amino acids. The CDR3: CASSLSGGGVYEQYF. The CDR3 nucleotides read TGTGCCAGCAGCTTATCAGGGGGGGGAGTCTACGAGCAGTACTTC.

This clonotype was counted many times. The V call is TRBV7-2, the J call TRBJ2-5; 7 positions match TRBD1. This CDR3 comprises 16 residues. Germline V gives CDR1 SGHTA, CDR2 FQGNSA. J gave up 2 bases and V 1 base, and 7 bases lay outside the gene matches. The CDR3 here is CASSLGPGGTQETQYF. The CDR3 nucleotides read TGTGCCAGCAGCTTAGGTCCAGGGGGAACACAAGAGACCCAGTACTTC.

There are many counts of this clonotype. The chain is built from TRBV12-3 or TRBV12-4 and TRBJ2-5; the D is unclear. This CDR3 region has 13 residues. V was cut by 5 bases and J by 0 bases, with 7 bases left in between. CDR3 DNA sequence: TGTGCCAGCAGTGGGTACTACCAAGAGACCCAGTACTTC. It encodes CASSGYYQETQYF.

This clonotype was counted ten times or more. The chain has TRBV11-1 and TRBJ2-5, with D unclear. The germline CDR1 and CDR2 sequences are SGHAT and FQDESV (reference sequence). This CDR3 contains 13 residues. Trimming pared 2 bases from V and 2 bases from J, leaving 6 bases between. CDR3 bases: TGTGCCAGCAGCTTAAGAAGGCAAGAGACCCAGTACTTC. Residues: CASSLRRQETQYF.

V gene TRBV5-1 combines with J gene TRBJ2-3; possibly TRBD2 for D (5 bases). Trimming took off 5 bases at V and 1 base at J, with 20 bases between the two ends. The germline CDR1 and CDR2 sequences are SGHRS and YFSETQ. The CDR3 loop spans 17 amino acids. The CDR3 DNA follows: TGCGCCAGCAGTATTGAAGTAGCGTACGGGGGCACAGATACGCAGTATTTT. This translates into CASSIEVAYGGTDTQYF.

The rearrangement links TRBV20-1 to TRBJ2-7; 8 bases match TRBD1. Germline V lookup: CDR1 DFQATT, CDR2 SNEGSKA (reference sequence). After removal of 0 bases from V and 12 bases from J, the junction contained 10 bases not matched to a gene. CDR3 size: 13 residues. Written as DNA, the CDR3 is TGCAGTGCTAGAGATAGGGACAGGCACGGGGTGTACTTC. Its protein product is CSARDRDRHGVYF.

The rearrangement uses TRBV7-2 and TRBJ1-1, with D unresolved. Germline loops: CDR1 SGHTA, CDR2 FQGNSA. Trimming shortened V by 3 bases and J by 1 base, and 9 bases separated the two germline ends. CDR3 length: 14 residues. CDR3 sequence: CASSFGVPNTEAFF. CDR3 DNA: TGTGCCAGCAGCTTCGGGGTCCCGAACACTGAAGCTTTCTTT.

V and J are TRBV4-2 and TRBJ2-1; D is uncertain. CDR3 length: 14 amino acids. Trimming stripped 4 bases from V and 5 bases from J, with 12 bases between. The germline gives CDR1 LGHNA, CDR2 YNFKEQ. CDR3 amino acids: CASSPQDGDNEQFF. Here the CDR3 DNA reads TGTGCCAGCAGCCCGCAGGACGGCGACAATGAGCAGTTCTTC.

As to this clonotype: A clone one base away is much larger, so this may be a read error. The chain carries TRBV5-1 and TRBJ2-1, with 10 nucleotides matching TRBD2. Trimming removed 3 bases from V and 6 bases from J; junction bases left unmatched: 3. Germline V gene lookup returns CDR1 SGHRS and CDR2 YFSETQ. This CDR3 region has 14 residues. The CDR3: CASSSGTSVNEQFF. The CDR3 bases are TGCGCCAGCAGCTCCGGGACTAGCGTCAATGAGCAGTTCTTC. The variable domain in full, completed from reference TRBV5-1 and TRBJ2-1, reads KAGVTQTPRYLIKTRGQQVTLSCSPISGHRSVSWYQQTPGQGLQFLFEYFSETQRNKGNFPGRFSGRQFSNSRSEMNVSTLELGDSALYLCASSSGTSVNEQFFGPGTRLTVL.

Many counts were recorded for this clonotype. The chain uses TRBV7-2 and TRBJ1-5; possibly TRBD1 for D (6 bases). Trimming took off 2 bases at V and 0 bases at J, with 8 bases between the two ends. Germline loops: CDR1 SGHTA, CDR2 FQGNSA. There are 15 residues in the CDR3. CDR3 bases: TGTGCCAGCAGCTTATGGACAGTTAGCAATCAGCCCCAGCATTTT. Protein product: CASSLWTVSNQPQHF.

This chain joins TRBV27 and TRBJ1-1; maybe TRBD1 (5 bases). Between the trimmed V and J ends, which lost 2 bases and 1 base, there was a span of 20 bases. Germline assignment: CDR1 MNHEY and CDR2 SMNVEV (reference sequence). This CDR3 has 18 amino acids. CDR3 region: CASSLGAGWGGRNTEAFF. The CDR3 region has the DNA TGTGCCAGCAGTTTAGGGGCCGGTTGGGGAGGGCGGAACACTGAAGCTTTCTTT.

This clonotype occurred many times. The chain combines TRBV19 with TRBJ1-2, with 7 bases aligning to TRBD1. V lost 7 bases and J lost 4; bases outside the gene matches: 6. This CDR3 region has 13 residues. Germline-derived CDR1 and CDR2 are LNHDA and SQIVND (reference sequence). CDR3 amino acids: CASTTDRSYGYTF. The CDR3 region has the DNA TGTGCCAGTACCACGGACAGGTCCTATGGCTACACCTTC.